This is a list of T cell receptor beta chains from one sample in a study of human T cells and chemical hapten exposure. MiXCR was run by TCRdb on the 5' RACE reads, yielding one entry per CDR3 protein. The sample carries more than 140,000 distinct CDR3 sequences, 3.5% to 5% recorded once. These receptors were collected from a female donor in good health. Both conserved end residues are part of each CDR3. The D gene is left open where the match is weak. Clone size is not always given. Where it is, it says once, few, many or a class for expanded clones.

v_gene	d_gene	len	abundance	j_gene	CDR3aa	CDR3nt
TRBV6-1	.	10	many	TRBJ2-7	CASLGAEQYF	TGTGCCAGCTTAGGGGCGGAGCAGTACTTC
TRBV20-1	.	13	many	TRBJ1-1	CSAREPRRAEAFF	TGCAGTGCTAGAGAGCCTAGAAGAGCCGAAGCTTTCTTT
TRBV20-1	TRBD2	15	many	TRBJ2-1	CSARNVAGGHNEQFF	TGCAGTGCTAGAAACGTAGCGGGGGGCCACAATGAGCAGTTCTTC
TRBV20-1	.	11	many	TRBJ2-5	CSASAEETQYF	TGCAGTGCTAGCGCGGAAGAGACCCAGTACTTC
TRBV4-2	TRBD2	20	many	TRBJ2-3	CASSPQGVAGGPARADTQYF	TGTGCCAGCAGCCCTCAAGGGGTAGCGGGGGGGCCAGCTAGGGCAGATACGCAGTATTTT
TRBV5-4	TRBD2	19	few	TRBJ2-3	CASSPVPGGPRQGTDTQYF	TGTGCCAGCAGCCCTGTGCCGGGGGGGCCACGTCAGGGGACAGATACGCAGTATTTT
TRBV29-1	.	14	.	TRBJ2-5	CSVLPGPRQETQYF	TGCAGCGTGCTACCGGGACCAAGACAAGAGACCCAGTACTTC
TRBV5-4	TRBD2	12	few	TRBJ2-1	CASSWEGDEQFF	TGTGCCAGCAGCTGGGAGGGCGATGAGCAGTTCTTC
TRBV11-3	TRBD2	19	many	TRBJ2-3	CASSLPSGGIFRGPDTQYF	TGTGCCAGCAGCTTGCCTAGCGGGGGGATCTTTCGGGGCCCAGATACGCAGTATTTT
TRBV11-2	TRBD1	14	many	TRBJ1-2	CASSFTGTVYGYTF	TGTGCCAGCAGCTTTACCGGGACAGTCTATGGCTACACCTTC
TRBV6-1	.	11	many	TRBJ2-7	CASSLEGQWDF	TGTGCCAGCAGCCTCGAAGGACAGTGGGACTTC
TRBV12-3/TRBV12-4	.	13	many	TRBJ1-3	CASSLSPGNTIYF	TGTGCCAGCAGCCTCTCTCCGGGAAACACCATATATTTT
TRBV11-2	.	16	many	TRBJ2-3	CASSLLRGRRADTQYF	TGTGCCAGCAGCTTACTGCGGGGGCGACGGGCAGATACGCAGTATTTT
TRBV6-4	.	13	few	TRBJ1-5	CASSPGPHQPQHF	TGTGCCAGCAGTCCAGGGCCCCATCAGCCCCAGCATTTT
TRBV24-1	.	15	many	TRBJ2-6	CATSGSFPGANVLTF	TGTGCCACCAGCGGAAGTTTCCCTGGGGCCAACGTCCTGACTTTC
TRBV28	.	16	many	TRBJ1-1	CASSSRGRKVNTEAFF	TGTGCCAGCAGTTCTCGGGGACGGAAGGTTAACACTGAAGCTTTCTTT
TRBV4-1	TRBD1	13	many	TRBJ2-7	CASSRTGDYEQYF	TGCGCCAGCAGCAGGACAGGGGACTACGAGCAGTACTTC
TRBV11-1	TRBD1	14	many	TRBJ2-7	CASSSWTGGHEQYF	TGTGCCAGCAGCTCCTGGACAGGGGGCCACGAGCAGTACTTC
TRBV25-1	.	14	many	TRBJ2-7	CASSALGGVSEQYF	TGTGCCAGCAGTGCCTTGGGGGGAGTAAGCGAGCAGTACTTC
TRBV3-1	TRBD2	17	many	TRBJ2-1	CASSRNYPGLANNEQFF	TGTGCCAGCAGCCGAAACTATCCGGGACTAGCAAACAATGAGCAGTTCTTC
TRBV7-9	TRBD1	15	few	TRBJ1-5	CASSPGQGASQPQHF	TGTGCCAGCAGCCCGGGCCAGGGGGCAAGTCAGCCCCAGCATTTT
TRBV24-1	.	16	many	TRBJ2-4	CATTTAAPGAKNIQYF	TGTGCCACCACTACCGCAGCGCCCGGTGCCAAAAACATTCAGTACTTC
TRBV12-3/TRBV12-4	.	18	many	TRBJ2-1	CASSLGVMAGPFYNEQFF	TGTGCCAGCAGTTTAGGGGTTATGGCGGGGCCCTTTTACAATGAGCAGTTCTTC
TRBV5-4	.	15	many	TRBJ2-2	CASSPRRAPAGELFF	TGTGCCAGCAGCCCCCGGCGGGCACCCGCCGGGGAGCTGTTTTTT
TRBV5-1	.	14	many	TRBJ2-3	CASSLTGRADTQYF	TGCGCCAGCAGCTTGACGGGGCGCGCAGATACGCAGTATTTT
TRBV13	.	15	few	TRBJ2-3	CASSLGQQLTDTQYF	TGTGCCAGCAGCTTAGGACAGCAGCTCACAGATACGCAGTATTTT
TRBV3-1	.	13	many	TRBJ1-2	CASSHNIRDLYTF	TGTGCCAGCAGCCACAATATCCGGGACCTTTACACCTTC
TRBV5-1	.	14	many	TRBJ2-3	CASSPDRGSDTQYF	TGCGCCAGCAGCCCAGACCGGGGGTCCGATACGCAGTATTTT
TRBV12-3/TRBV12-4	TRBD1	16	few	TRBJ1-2	CASSSLRTGGRNGYTF	TGTGCCAGCAGTTCCCTACGGACAGGGGGAAGGAATGGCTACACCTTC
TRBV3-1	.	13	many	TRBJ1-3	CASGIFSGNTIYF	TGTGCCAGCGGTATCTTCTCTGGAAACACCATATATTTT
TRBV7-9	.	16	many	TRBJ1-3	CASSSLVGVSGNTIYF	TGTGCCAGCAGCTCCCTCGTAGGGGTCTCTGGAAACACCATATATTTT
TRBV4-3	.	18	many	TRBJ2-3	CASSQDLLGGSGTDTQYF	TGCGCCAGCAGCCAAGATCTTTTGGGGGGTAGCGGCACAGATACGCAGTATTTT
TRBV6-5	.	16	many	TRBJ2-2	CASSFQNRPTTGELFF	TGTGCCAGCAGTTTCCAAAATCGTCCAACCACCGGGGAGCTGTTTTTT
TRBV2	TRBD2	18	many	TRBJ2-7	CASSEGLAGVQHVYEQYF	TGTGCCAGCAGTGAAGGCCTAGCGGGGGTTCAACACGTCTACGAGCAGTACTTC
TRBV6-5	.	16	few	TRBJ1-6	CASSSRGPRCNSPLHF	TGTGCCAGCAGTTCTCGGGGACCCCGGTGTAATTCACCCCTCCACTTT
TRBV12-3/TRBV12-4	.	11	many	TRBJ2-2	CASSRLGELFF	TGTGCCAGCAGTCGTCTTGGGGAGCTGTTTTTT
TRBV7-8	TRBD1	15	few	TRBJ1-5	CASSPDRARNQPQHF	TGTGCCAGCAGCCCGGACAGGGCTCGGAATCAGCCCCAGCATTTT
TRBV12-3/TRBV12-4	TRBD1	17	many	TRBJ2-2	CASGGTGGRGNTGELFF	TGTGCCAGCGGGGGGACAGGGGGCAGGGGAAACACCGGGGAGCTGTTTTTT
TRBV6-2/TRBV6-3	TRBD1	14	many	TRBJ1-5	CASTPGQGFQPQHF	TGTGCCAGCACCCCCGGACAGGGGTTTCAGCCCCAGCATTTT
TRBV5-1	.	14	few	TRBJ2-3	CASTLGTSTDTQYF	TGCGCCAGCACCCTTGGGACTTCCACAGATACGCAGTATTTT
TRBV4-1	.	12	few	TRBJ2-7	CASSGPSYEQYF	TGCGCCAGCAGCGGCCCTTCCTACGAGCAGTACTTC
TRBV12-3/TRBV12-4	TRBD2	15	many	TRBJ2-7	CASSFLASGPVEQYF	TGTGCCAGCAGTTTTCTGGCTAGCGGGCCTGTGGAGCAGTACTTC
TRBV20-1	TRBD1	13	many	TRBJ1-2	CSAGDRAKLGYTF	TGCAGTGCTGGGGACAGGGCAAAGTTGGGCTACACCTTC
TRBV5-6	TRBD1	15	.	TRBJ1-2	CASSLDRGLGYGYTF	TGTGCCAGCAGCTTGGACAGGGGGCTGGGATACGGCTACACCTTC
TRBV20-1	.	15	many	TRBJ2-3	CSAEDRGRNTDTQYF	TGCAGTGCCGAAGACCGGGGGCGAAACACAGATACGCAGTATTTT
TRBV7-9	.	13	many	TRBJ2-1	CASSLRDINEQFF	TGTGCCAGCAGCTTACGGGACATTAATGAGCAGTTCTTC
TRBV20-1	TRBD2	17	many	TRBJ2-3	CSAPLSASGVFSDTQYF	TGCAGTGCCCCTCTGAGCGCTAGCGGGGTTTTTTCAGATACGCAGTATTTT
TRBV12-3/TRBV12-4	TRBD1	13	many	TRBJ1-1	CASRQGSGTEAFF	TGTGCCAGCAGACAGGGGTCGGGCACTGAAGCTTTCTTT
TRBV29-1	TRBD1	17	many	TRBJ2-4	CSVEYRTGVLAKNIQYF	TGCAGCGTTGAATATAGGACAGGGGTACTAGCCAAAAACATTCAGTACTTC
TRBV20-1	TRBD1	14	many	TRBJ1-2	CSARDTQSGTATTF	TGCAGTGCTAGAGATACGCAGTCGGGGACAGCCACCACCTTC
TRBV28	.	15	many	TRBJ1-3	CASSLGESSGNTIYF	TGTGCCAGCAGTTTAGGAGAGAGCTCTGGAAACACCATATATTTT
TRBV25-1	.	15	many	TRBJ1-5	CASSDPGRDDQPQHF	TGTGCCAGCAGTGACCCAGGGAGAGACGATCAGCCCCAGCATTTT
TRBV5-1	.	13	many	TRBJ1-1	CASSLDGLSEAFF	TGCGCCAGCAGCTTGGACGGACTATCTGAAGCTTTCTTT
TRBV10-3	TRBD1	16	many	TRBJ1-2	CAISEATGTANYGYTF	TGTGCCATCAGTGAGGCCACCGGGACAGCTAACTATGGCTACACCTTC
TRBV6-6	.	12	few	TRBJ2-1	CASSYLEREQFF	TGTGCCAGCAGTTACCTTGAGCGCGAGCAGTTCTTC